Reported below is one TCR beta chain. Its cognate antigen has yet to be identified. Per-nucleotide qualities are absent, and no much larger clonotype sits a single base away. These data originate in a study of blood T cell repertoires in COVID-19 (dated by TCRdb to the early 2020s). Looking at the study overall: The collaborator samples originated in the United States, Italy and Spain and spanned the acute and convalescent phases of COVID-19. The prospective study material was composed of cDNA or gDNA derived from T cells, B-cell-depleted T cells, or PBMCs. Subjects who had been exposed to COVID-19, were actively infected with it, or had recovered from it provided the deeply sampled blood TCRbeta repertoires that made up the dataset. The repertoires were released in a freely available public database meant as a resource for research on the immune response to SARS-CoV-2. The samples were drawn from the first 160 participants of the ongoing ImmuneRACE study and from 1,254 subjects provided by 6 global collaborators. Sample metadata almost always included a de-identified subject ID, COVID-19 status, age in years and sex. Where available, HLA class I and class II types were obtained from metadata supplied by the sample provider rather than from assay-based typing. On the study overall, not on this receptor specifically: Clinical and demographic metadata were provided uncurated, with the amount varying by source and participant.

The trim is 3 bases for V and 6 bases for J, with a gap of 9 bases between the germline ends. The CDR3 numbers 12 residues from cysteine through phenylalanine. Of the read, only the CDR3 DNA is kept; its 36 bases are in frame from base 1. For CDR1 and CDR2, the germline V gene (reference sequence) lists LGHDT and YNNKEL. The collaborating institutions used their own protocols to collect whole blood in K2EDTA tubes. For TCRbeta analysis, collaborators shipped samples as frozen whole blood, isolated PBMCs, or DNA extracted from either of those sample types. TCRbeta CDR3 regions were amplified from genomic DNA by means of the immunoSEQ Assay, a bias-controlled multiplex PCR. The paper's processing steps were these. Nucleated cell counts per sample were estimated from amplification of reference gene primers within the assay. To quantify the absolute abundance of each unique TCRbeta CDR3 rearrangement, sequence reads were collapsed and filtered. For each sample, productive Simpson clonality was calculated by taking the square root of Simpson's diversity index across productive rearrangements. In TCRdb, the immuneACCESS table is reduced to in-frame sequences with V and J assigned. These tables do not hold every clone; where another copy was compared, an unresolved V gene accounts for under half, and the others remain unexplained. V and J calls plus clone size are reproduced from that table; the DNA served to infer D and trimming. The sample table contains around 260,000 clones; only one count was recorded for approximately 90% of them. The ten largest clonotypes hold around 3.6% of the sample.

The receptor was derived from a man between 18 and 29 years old with active or convalescent COVID-19. The rearrangement combines TRBV3-1 (or the pseudogene TRBV3-2) with TRBJ2-7; the D gene is unclear. Sequencing was carried out using peripheral blood. The nucleotide sequence is TGTGCCAGCAGCCAGTCATTTTCCGAGCAGTACTTC. Translated, it gives CASSQSFSEQYF.